The present entry profiles one T cell receptor beta chain with its context. What it binds is unknown. CDR1 SGHTA and CDR2 FQGNSA come from the germline V gene. After removal of 4 bases from V and 4 bases from J, the junction contained 5 bases not matched to a gene. The CDR3 totals 16 residues. Using RNA template, CDR3s of TCR alpha and beta were amplified with iRepertoire arm-PCR. Input was about 85-450 ng of tissue mRNA or PBMC total RNA. TCRdb processed the multiplex PCR reads anew with MiXCR; each CDR3 protein has one entry. Among around 100,000 distinct CDR3 sequences listed, about 30% were seen once. This specimen belongs to a study of glioma-infiltrating T cells. Study conclusions and caveats: Non-neoplastic patients had below-expected tissue-blood divergence, while all gliomas exceeded expectation.

The chain has TRBV7-2 and TRBJ2-3, with 13 nucleotides matching TRBD2. Sequencing input: glioma tissue, nonneoplastic brain tissue, or PBMCs (not recorded which). The receptor was derived from a human donor with low-grade glioma or glioblastoma, undergoing nonglioma brain surgery, or in good health (not recorded which). The CDR3 here is CASSSRTSGGSDTQYF. CDR3 nucleotides: TGTGCCAGCAGCTCAAGGACTAGCGGGGGCTCAGATACGCAGTATTTT.